Only a few counts were recorded for the clone carrying this T cell receptor beta chain. Its antigen is not known. The data derive from a study of beta chain features in type 1 diabetes. Notes on the study in general: The naive, central memory and Treg TCRB repertoires looked more alike in patients than they did in healthy donors.

Expressed TCRB transcripts were sequenced, since all the RNA that had been isolated was reverse transcribed. Clones were sequenced by immunoSEQ multiplex PCR, and TCRdb holds only the in-frame ones, with some missing. The table includes about 250,000 clones, roughly 13% detected once. CDR3 size: 17 residues. Germline V CDR1 and CDR2: MGHRA, YSYEKL. V was shortened by 1 base and J by 0 bases, with 12 bases between the two germline ends. The rearrangement uses TRBV4-1 and TRBJ2-2, with a possible D match to TRBD1 (6 bases). Sequencing input: naive CD4+ T cells from blood. The clonotype comes from a woman in her forties in good health. In nucleotides, the CDR3 is TGCGCCAGCAGCCAAGCCAACAGGGCCCCGAACACCGGGGAGCTGTTTTTT. This translates into CASSQANRAPNTGELFF.